The 28 T cell receptor beta chains below all came from one sample that was sequenced in a study of T cells in Graves' hyperthyroidism and ophthalmopathy. Researchers took RNA transcripts and amplified the TCR beta CDR3 regions from them. The study used the HTBI primer set for a first-round RT-PCR of the TCR CDR3. TCRdb processed the multiplex PCR reads anew with MiXCR; each CDR3 protein has one entry. The data hold about 480,000 distinct CDR3 sequences, with approximately 15% observed a single time. Input material: blood. The receptors originated from a woman aged 18-30 years with Graves' hyperthyroidism.

This clonotype was observed once. This rearrangement joins TRBV20-1 to TRBJ2-3; possibly TRBD1 for D (9 bases). This CDR3 has 13 amino acids. The germline gives CDR1 DFQATT, CDR2 SNEGSKA (reference sequence). V lost 7 bases and J lost 3, with 14 bases in between. CDR3 region: CSVSGTGTDTQYF. The CDR3 DNA sequence: TGCAGTGTTAGCGGGACAGGGACAGATACGCAGTATTTT.

This clonotype has at least ten counts. V and J are TRBV19 and TRBJ2-7; 7 nucleotides match TRBD1. Germline assignment: CDR1 LNHDA and CDR2 SQIVND (reference sequence). The junction had 2 bases not matched to a gene; V was cut back by 3 bases and J by 3 bases. This CDR3 region has 13 residues. The CDR3 here is CASSIPGGYEQYF. The CDR3 region has the DNA TGTGCCAGTAGTATCCCAGGGGGCTACGAGCAGTACTTC.

A few counts support this clonotype. The CDR3 loop is CASSPGTNSASPLHF. The CDR3 coding sequence is TGTGCCAGCTCACCAGGGACAAATTCTGCTTCACCCCTCCACTTT. V usage is TRBV18 and J usage is TRBJ1-6, with D tentatively TRBD1 (6 bases). The germline V gene has CDR1 KGHSH and CDR2 LQKENI. The CDR3 covers 15 residues. The V end was cut by 2 bases, the J end by 9 bases, with 14 bases between.

This clonotype has a count of ten or more. CDR3 bases: TGTGCCAGCAGCTTAGGAGGCTCAGGGGATGGCTACACCTTC. It translates to CASSLGGSGDGYTF. The rearrangement links TRBV7-8 to TRBJ1-2; maybe TRBD1 (6 bases). Germline CDR1 and CDR2: SGHVS and FQNEAQ. V lost 1 base, J lost 6 bases, and 12 bases lay in between. The CDR3 covers 14 residues.

This clonotype appeared many times. CDR3 DNA: TGTGCCAGCAGTTCAGGGTTTTCAGTTGGCAACACAGATACGCAGTATTTT. It encodes CASSSGFSVGNTDTQYF. The rearrangement joins TRBV27 to TRBJ2-3; D may be TRBD1 (5 bases). Germline V gene sequence: CDR1 MNHEY, CDR2 SMNVEV (reference sequence). V shed 4 bases and J shed 2 bases, with 19 bases lying between them. This CDR3 comprises 17 residues.

This clonotype was found a few times. The V and J genes are TRBV20-1 and TRBJ2-7, with D possibly TRBD2 on 5 matching bases. CDR1 and CDR2 (germline): DFQATT, SNEGSKA (reference sequence). The V gene lost 3 bases and the J gene lost 3 bases, with 9 bases spanning the gap. This CDR3 has 12 residues. The CDR3 DNA is TGCAGTGCTAGGGGGAGTCACTACGAGCAGTACTTC. It specifies CSARGSHYEQYF.

V is TRBV4-1 and J is TRBJ2-7, with TRBD1 identical over 10 bases. Germline CDR1 and CDR2: MGHRA and YSYEKL. CDR3 length: 15 residues. V shed 3 bases, J shed 1 base, and the junction held 3 bases outside the gene matches. CDR3 DNA: TGCGCCAGCAGCCACCGGGACAGGGGATCCTACGAGCAGTACTTC. It codes for CASSHRDRGSYEQYF.

This clonotype came up many times. The J gene is TRBJ2-1, the V gene TRBV11-2; 8 positions match TRBD2. Germline V gene lookup returns CDR1 SGHAT and CDR2 FQNNGV. The CDR3 is 17 residues long. With V trimmed by 1 base and J by 5 bases, 10 bases remained unmatched. CDR3 loop: CASSLGATSGSNNEQFF. Written as DNA, the CDR3 is TGTGCCAGCAGCTTAGGGGCTACTAGCGGCTCTAACAATGAGCAGTTCTTC.

In this sample, this clonotype turned up a few times. The J gene is TRBJ2-3, the V gene TRBV5-8; 14 bases are shared with TRBD2. The CDR3 runs 17 residues. CDR1 SGHTS and CDR2 YDEGEE come from the germline V gene. V was clipped by 5 bases and J by 3 bases; unmatched bases: 8. The CDR3 DNA reads as TGTGCCAGCAGGGTGACTAGCGGGAGGGCCCGGACAGATACGCAGTATTTT. Residues: CASRVTSGRARTDTQYF. The full variable domain, rest sourced from reference TRBV5-8 and TRBJ2-3, is EAGVTQSPTHLIKTRGQQATLRCSPISGHTSVYWYQQALGLGLQFLLWYDEGEERNRGNFPPRFSGRQFPNYSSELNVNALELEDSALYLCASRVTSGRARTDTQYFGPGTRLTVL.

This clonotype was seen a handful of times. This rearrangement joins TRBV25-1 to TRBJ2-5, with TRBD1 as a possible D gene (6 bases). This CDR3 comprises 13 residues. Germline V gene lookup returns CDR1 MGHDK and CDR2 SYGVNS. V was trimmed by 3 bases and J by 5 bases, leaving 10 bases between them. CDR3 protein: CASSDEGVETQYF. CDR3 bases: TGTGCCAGCAGTGATGAGGGGGTCGAGACCCAGTACTTC.

This sequence joins TRBV11-2 and TRBJ2-7; 9 nucleotides align to TRBD1. In germline, CDR1 is SGHAT, CDR2 FQNNGV. This CDR3 has 13 residues. After removal of 5 bases from V and 6 bases from J, the junction contained 5 bases not matched to a gene. CDR3 residues: CASSQGQGFEQYF. In DNA form, the CDR3 reads TGTGCCAGCAGCCAAGGACAGGGGTTCGAGCAGTACTTC.

A word on this clonotype: A read error may be the cause here, since a much bigger clone is one base away. The chain links TRBV10-3 to TRBJ1-2, with 9 nucleotides matching TRBD1. Trimming took 10 bases from V and 4 from J; bases not matched to a gene: 4. The CDR3 runs 12 residues. Germline loops: CDR1 ENHRY, CDR2 SYGVKD. The CDR3 loop is CATRTGVYGYTF. CDR3 nucleotide sequence: TGTGCCACCCGGACAGGGGTCTATGGCTACACCTTC.

At least ten counts were recorded for this clonotype. The chain has TRBV5-4 and TRBJ2-7; D possibly corresponds to TRBD2 (5 bases). The CDR3 consists of 15 residues. V was cut by 1 base and J by 2 bases, with 13 bases left in between. The germline V gene has CDR1 SGHNT and CDR2 YYREEE (reference sequence). The CDR3 sequence is CASSLNPAEAYEQYF. The CDR3 coding sequence is TGTGCCAGCAGCTTGAATCCAGCGGAGGCCTACGAGCAGTACTTC. The full variable domain, its missing parts supplied by reference TRBV5-4 and TRBJ2-7, is ETGVTQSPTHLIKTRGQQVTLRCSSQSGHNTVSWYQQALGQGPQFIFQYYREEENGRGNFPPRFSGLQFPNYSSELNVNALELDDSALYLCASSLNPAEAYEQYFGPGTRLTVT.

This clonotype occurred many times. This chain links TRBV2 with TRBJ2-1; 7 bases fit TRBD2. The CDR3 is made up of 17 amino acids. J gave up 2 bases and V 1 base, and 8 bases lay outside the gene matches. Germline V gene sequence: CDR1 SNHLY, CDR2 FYNNEI. CDR3 sequence (DNA): TGTGCCAGCAGTGAAGTTCGACTAGCTGATACCTACAATGAGCAGTTCTTC. The encoded protein is CASSEVRLADTYNEQFF.

This clonotype was observed a handful of times. The chain links TRBV7-3 to TRBJ2-2; D is uncertain. Deletions cut 1 base from V and 8 bases from J, with 23 bases between. This CDR3 is built from 18 residues. CDR1 is SGHTA, CDR2 FQGTGA, per germline. CDR3 loop: CASSLRDPVDHTAGELFF. As DNA, the CDR3 is TGTGCCAGCAGCTTAAGGGATCCGGTAGATCATACGGCTGGGGAGCTGTTTTTT.

This clonotype was counted many times. The chain links TRBV2 to TRBJ2-3, with 7 bases matching TRBD2. CDR3 size: 17 residues. Unmatched junction bases numbered 9, after V lost 3 bases and J lost 0 bases. From germline, CDR1 is SNHLY and CDR2 FYNNEI. The CDR3 DNA reads TGTGCCAGCAGTGACACGGTGAGCGGGGCCAGCACAGATACGCAGTATTTT. Amino acids: CASSDTVSGASTDTQYF.

This clonotype was detected only a few times. This chain uses TRBV18 with TRBJ1-3; 9 bases agree with TRBD1. CDR3 length: 18 amino acids. Germline-derived CDR1 and CDR2 are KGHSH and LQKENI. Trimming took 0 bases from V and 5 from J; bases not matched to a gene: 11. The CDR3 DNA reads TGTGCCAGCTCACCACCGGAGGGACAGGGCTCACCCCGAAACACCATATATTTT. Its protein is CASSPPEGQGSPRNTIYF. Combining the CDR3 with reference TRBV18 and TRBJ1-3 gives the whole variable domain NAGVMQNPRHLVRRRGQEARLRCSPMKGHSHVYWYRQLPEEGLKFMVYLQKENIIDESGMPKERFSAEFPKEGPSILRIQQVVRGDSAAYFCASSPPEGQGSPRNTIYFGEGSWLTVV.

This clonotype was seen many times. The chain uses TRBV3-1 and TRBJ2-3; the match to TRBD2 covers 10 bases. The CDR3 contains 15 residues. Germline CDR1 LGHDT, CDR2 YNNKEL (reference sequence). V trimming: 4 bases; J trimming: 4 bases; junction bases outside the gene matches: 5. The CDR3 is CASSLLAGSPDTQYF. CDR3 DNA sequence: TGTGCCAGCAGCCTACTAGCGGGAAGCCCAGATACGCAGTATTTT.

This clonotype has a count of ten or more. The chain has TRBV7-9 and TRBJ1-5; 7 nucleotides align to TRBD1. The CDR3 consists of 13 residues. Unmatched junction bases numbered 3, after V lost 5 bases and J lost 5 bases. Germline CDR1 reads SEHNR; CDR2 reads FQNEAQ (reference sequence). Written as DNA, the CDR3 is TGTGCCAGCAGCCTGCAGGGGGATCAGCCCCAGCATTTT. Its protein product is CASSLQGDQPQHF.

This clonotype turned up a few times. The chain uses TRBV5-1 and TRBJ1-3; weak D call: TRBD1 (5 bases). V dropped 4 bases and J dropped 0 bases, with 11 bases sitting between them. Germline V gene lookup returns CDR1 SGHRS and CDR2 YFSETQ. CDR3 size: 15 residues. As DNA, the CDR3 is TGCGCCAGCAGCCCGGGGGACTCCTCTGGAAACACCATATATTTT. Residues: CASSPGDSSGNTIYF.

This clonotype was detected ten times or more. The chain carries TRBV7-2 and TRBJ1-1; D remains unclear. Germline V gives CDR1 SGHTA, CDR2 FQGNSA. The CDR3 contains 15 residues. V lost 3 bases to trimming and J lost 4 bases, with 15 bases between them. The CDR3 sequence is CASSLLTRVGTEAFF. Written as DNA, the CDR3 is TGTGCCAGCAGCTTGCTGACGCGTGTGGGCACTGAAGCTTTCTTT.

There are many counts of this clonotype. CDR3 bases: TGTGCTAGTGGTTTGCTTCCAGCTAACACTGAAGCTTTCTTT. It yields the protein CASGLLPANTEAFF. V usage is TRBV12-5 and J usage is TRBJ1-1; D unresolved. The CDR3 length is 14 residues. Trimming shortened V by 2 bases and J by 2 bases, and 9 bases separated the two germline ends. Per the germline V gene, CDR1 is LGHNT and CDR2 is FRNRAP.

This clonotype appeared many times. This chain joins TRBV7-2 and TRBJ2-7; D is uncertain. V was cut by 3 bases and J by 3 bases, with 12 bases left in between. Germline values: CDR1 SGHTA, CDR2 FQGNSA. The CDR3 covers 14 residues. This CDR3 reads CASSFESGNYEQYV. CDR3 DNA sequence: TGTGCCAGCAGCTTCGAAAGTGGAAACTACGAGCAGTACGTC.

This clonotype was detected a few times. The chain carries TRBV10-2 and TRBJ1-5; D remains ambiguous. The germline V gene encodes CDR1 WSHSY and CDR2 SAAADI. The CDR3 is 12 residues long. The V end was cut by 6 bases, the J end by 3 bases, with 6 bases between. CDR3 DNA sequence: TGCGCCAGCAGGCAGGCCAATCAGCCCCAGCATTTT. Protein product: CASRQANQPQHF.

At least ten counts were recorded for this clonotype. This chain joins TRBV11-3 and TRBJ1-1, with 12 bases fitting TRBD1. The V segment lost 5 bases and the J segment 7 bases; nucleotides outside the gene matches: 14. Germline V gene data show CDR1 as SGHNT and CDR2 as YENEEA. CDR3 length equals 17 residues. The CDR3 bases are TGTGCCAGCAGCCCGGGACAGGGGGCCTCCCGGGGAGTTGAAGCTTTCTTT. Translating it yields CASSPGQGASRGVEAFF.

V usage is TRBV11-2 and J usage is TRBJ2-7; 12 nucleotides line up with TRBD2. CDR1 is SGHAT, CDR2 FQNNGV, per germline. The CDR3 is 16 residues long. V trimming: 5 bases; J trimming: 5 bases; junction bases outside the gene matches: 10. CDR3 amino acids: CASSRGLAGKSHEQYF. DNA for the CDR3: TGTGCCAGCAGCCGGGGACTAGCGGGCAAGTCCCACGAGCAGTACTTC.

The J gene is TRBJ2-1, the V gene TRBV6-5, with 10 bases matching TRBD2. V was pared by 0 bases and J by 4 bases, with 3 bases of the junction left unmatched. Looked up from germline, CDR1 is MNHEY and CDR2 is SVGAGI. The CDR3 contains 16 residues. The CDR3 coding sequence is TGTGCCAGCAGTTACTCTACTAGCGGGAAATACAATGAGCAGTTCTTC. Translated: CASSYSTSGKYNEQFF.

The chain joins TRBV20-1 to TRBJ2-1; TRBD2 agrees at 13 bases. Trimming cost V 5 bases and J 15 bases; bases outside gene matches: 4. The CDR3 sequence is 11 residues long. The germline V gene has CDR1 DFQATT and CDR2 SNEGSKA (reference sequence). CDR3 sequence reads: CSAGGLAGVFF. The CDR3 coding sequence is TGCAGTGCTGGAGGACTAGCGGGAGTGTTCTTC.